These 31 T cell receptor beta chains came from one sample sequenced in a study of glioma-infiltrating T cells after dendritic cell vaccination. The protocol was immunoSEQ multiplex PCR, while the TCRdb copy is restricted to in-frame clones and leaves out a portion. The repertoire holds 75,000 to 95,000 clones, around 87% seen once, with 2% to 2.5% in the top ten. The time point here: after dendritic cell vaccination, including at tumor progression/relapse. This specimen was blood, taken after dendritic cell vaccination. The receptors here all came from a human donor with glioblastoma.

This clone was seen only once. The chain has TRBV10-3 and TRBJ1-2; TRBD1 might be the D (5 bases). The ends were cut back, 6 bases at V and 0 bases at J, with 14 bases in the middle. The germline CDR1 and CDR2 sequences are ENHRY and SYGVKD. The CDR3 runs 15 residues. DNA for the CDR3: TGTGCCATCAGAAATCCGACGGACACTAACTATGGCTACACCTTC. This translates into CAIRNPTDTNYGYTF.

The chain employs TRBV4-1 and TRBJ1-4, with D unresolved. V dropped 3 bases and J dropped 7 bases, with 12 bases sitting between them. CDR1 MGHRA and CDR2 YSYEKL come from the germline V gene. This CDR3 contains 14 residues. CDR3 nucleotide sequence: TGCGCCAGCAGCCATTATAAGAGTGGTGAAAAACTGTTTTTT. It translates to CASSHYKSGEKLFF.

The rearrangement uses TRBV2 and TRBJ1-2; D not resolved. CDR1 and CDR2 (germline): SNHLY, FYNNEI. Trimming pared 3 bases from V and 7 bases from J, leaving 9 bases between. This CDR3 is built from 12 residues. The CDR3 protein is CASSDGVGGYTF. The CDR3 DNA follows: TGTGCCAGCAGTGACGGGGTGGGTGGCTACACCTTC.

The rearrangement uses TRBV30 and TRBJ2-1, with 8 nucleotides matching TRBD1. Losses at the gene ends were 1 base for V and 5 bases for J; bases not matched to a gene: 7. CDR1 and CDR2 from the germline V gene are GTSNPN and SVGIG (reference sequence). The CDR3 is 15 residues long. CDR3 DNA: TGTGCCTGGAGTGGGTGGCAGGGGGCGAACAATGAGCAGTTCTTC. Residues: CAWSGWQGANNEQFF.

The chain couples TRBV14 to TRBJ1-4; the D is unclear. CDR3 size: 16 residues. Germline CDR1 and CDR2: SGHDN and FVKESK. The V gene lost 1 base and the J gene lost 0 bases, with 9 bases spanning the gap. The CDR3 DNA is TGTGCCAGCAGCCAAGGATTAGTTGCAACTAATGAAAAACTGTTTTTT. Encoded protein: CASSQGLVATNEKLFF.

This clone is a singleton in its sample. In nucleotides, the CDR3 is TGCAGCGTTGGCCCCGTGGGGGGGAATGCTAACTATGGCTACACCTTC. This codes for CSVGPVGGNANYGYTF. The rearrangement uses TRBV29-1 and TRBJ1-2; tentative D call: TRBD1 (5 bases). V was pared by 4 bases and J by 0 bases, with 18 bases between. CDR3 size: 16 residues. The germline CDR1 and CDR2 sequences are SQVTM and ANQGSEA.

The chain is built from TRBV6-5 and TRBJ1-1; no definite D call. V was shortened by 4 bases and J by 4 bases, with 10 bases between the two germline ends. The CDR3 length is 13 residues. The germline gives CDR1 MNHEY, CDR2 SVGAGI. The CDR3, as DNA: TGTGCCAGCAGTTCCACTCATGGCACTGAAGCTTTCTTT. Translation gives CASSSTHGTEAFF.

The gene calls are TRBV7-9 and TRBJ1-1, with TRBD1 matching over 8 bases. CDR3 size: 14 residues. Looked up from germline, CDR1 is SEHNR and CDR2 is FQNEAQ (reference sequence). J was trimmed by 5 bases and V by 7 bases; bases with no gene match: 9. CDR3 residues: CASTLLQGATEAFF. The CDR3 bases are TGTGCCAGCACCCTTCTCCAGGGGGCAACTGAAGCTTTCTTT.

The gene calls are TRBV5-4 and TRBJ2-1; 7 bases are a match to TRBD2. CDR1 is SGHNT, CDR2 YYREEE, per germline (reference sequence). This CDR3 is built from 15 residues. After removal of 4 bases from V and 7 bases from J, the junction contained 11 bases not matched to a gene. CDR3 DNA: TGTGCCAGCAGCCTACGGACTAGATCTATAAATGAGCAGTTCTTC. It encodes CASSLRTRSINEQFF.

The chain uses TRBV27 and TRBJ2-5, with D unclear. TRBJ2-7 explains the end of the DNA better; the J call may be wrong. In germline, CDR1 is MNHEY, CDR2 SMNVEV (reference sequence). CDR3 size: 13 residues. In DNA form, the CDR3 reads TGTGCCAGCAGTTTGGGCAGTTTCTACGAGCAGTACTTC. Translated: CASSLGSFYEQYF.

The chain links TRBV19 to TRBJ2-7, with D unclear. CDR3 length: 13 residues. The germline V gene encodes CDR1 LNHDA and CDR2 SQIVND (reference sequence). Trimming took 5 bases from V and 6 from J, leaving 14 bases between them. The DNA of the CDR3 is TGTGCCAGTAGTTTTCCTTCTAGATCCGAGCAGTACTTC. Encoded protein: CASSFPSRSEQYF.

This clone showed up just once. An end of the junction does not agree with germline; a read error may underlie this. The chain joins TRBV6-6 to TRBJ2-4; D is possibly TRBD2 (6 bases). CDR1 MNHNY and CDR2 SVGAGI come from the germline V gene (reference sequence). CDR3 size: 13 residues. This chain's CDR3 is CAAMEGGKNIQYF. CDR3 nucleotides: TGCGCCGCTATGGAGGGAGGCAAAAACATTCAGTACTTC.

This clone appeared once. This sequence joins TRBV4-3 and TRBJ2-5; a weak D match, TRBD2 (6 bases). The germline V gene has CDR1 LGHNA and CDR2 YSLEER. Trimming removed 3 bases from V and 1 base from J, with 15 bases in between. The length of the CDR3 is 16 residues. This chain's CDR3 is CASSQDALAIQETQYF. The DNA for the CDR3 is TGCGCCAGCAGCCAGGACGCTCTAGCGATCCAAGAGACCCAGTACTTC.

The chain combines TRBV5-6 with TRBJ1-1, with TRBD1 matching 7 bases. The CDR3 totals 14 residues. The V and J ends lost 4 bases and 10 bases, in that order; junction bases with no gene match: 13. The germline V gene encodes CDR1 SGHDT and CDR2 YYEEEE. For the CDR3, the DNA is TGTGCCAGCAGCACAGGGGCCCAAGCTATCGGAGCTTTCTTT. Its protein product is CASSTGAQAIGAFF.

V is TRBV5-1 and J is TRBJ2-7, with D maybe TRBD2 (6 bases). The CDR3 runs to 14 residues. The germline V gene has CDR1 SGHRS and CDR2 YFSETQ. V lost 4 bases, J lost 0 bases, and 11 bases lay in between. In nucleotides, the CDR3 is TGCGCCAGCAGCCCCGCGGGGAGCTCCTACGAGCAGTACTTC. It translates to CASSPAGSSYEQYF.

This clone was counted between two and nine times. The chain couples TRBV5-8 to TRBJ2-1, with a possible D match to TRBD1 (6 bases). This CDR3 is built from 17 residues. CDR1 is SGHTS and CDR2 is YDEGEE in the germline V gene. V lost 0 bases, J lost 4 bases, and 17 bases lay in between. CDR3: CASSLAGTTMGYNEQFF. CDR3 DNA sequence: TGTGCCAGCAGCTTGGCCGGGACAACGATGGGATACAATGAGCAGTTCTTC.

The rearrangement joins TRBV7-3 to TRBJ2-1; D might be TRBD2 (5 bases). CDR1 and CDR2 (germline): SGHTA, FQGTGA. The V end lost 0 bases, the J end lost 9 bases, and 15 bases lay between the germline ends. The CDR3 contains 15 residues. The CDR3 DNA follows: TGTGCCAGCAGCTTAACCCTACGTTCCGAGGGTGAGCAGTTCTTC. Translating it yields CASSLTLRSEGEQFF.

For the CDR3, the DNA is TGTGCCAGCAGCCAAGATCCCATCTACGAGCAGTACTTC. Translating gives CASSQDPIYEQYF. The chain is built from TRBV4-2 and TRBJ2-7; the D is unclear. The CDR3 consists of 13 residues. Germline loops: CDR1 LGHNA, CDR2 YNFKEQ. Trimming removed 0 bases from V and 3 bases from J, with 6 bases in between.

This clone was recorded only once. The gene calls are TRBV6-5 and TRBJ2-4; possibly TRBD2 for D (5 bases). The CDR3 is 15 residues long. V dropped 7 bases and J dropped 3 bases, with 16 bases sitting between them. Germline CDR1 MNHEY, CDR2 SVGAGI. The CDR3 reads CASTLSSLGKNIQYF. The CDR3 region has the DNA TGTGCCAGCACTTTAAGTTCACTAGGCAAAAACATTCAGTACTTC.

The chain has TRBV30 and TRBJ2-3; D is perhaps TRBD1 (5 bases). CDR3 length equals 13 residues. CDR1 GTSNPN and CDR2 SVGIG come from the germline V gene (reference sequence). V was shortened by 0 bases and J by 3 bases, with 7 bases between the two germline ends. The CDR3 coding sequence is TGTGCCTGGAGTGTAGACAGTACAGATACGCAGTATTTT. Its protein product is CAWSVDSTDTQYF.

CDR3 bases: TGCGCCAGCAGTGGAGTACGGGAAGATACGCAGTATTTT. Translation gives CASSGVREDTQYF. The V gene is TRBV5-1, the J gene TRBJ2-3, with D possibly TRBD2 on 5 matching bases. V lost 5 bases to trimming and J lost 5 bases, with 12 bases between them. From germline, CDR1 is SGHRS and CDR2 YFSETQ. The CDR3 totals 13 residues. The complete variable domain, with remaining parts taken from reference TRBV5-1 and TRBJ2-3, reads KAGVTQTPRYLIKTRGQQVTLSCSPISGHRSVSWYQQTPGQGLQFLFEYFSETQRNKGNFPGRFSGRQFSNSRSEMNVSTLELGDSALYLCASSGVREDTQYFGPGTRLTVL.

The CDR3 spells CASSVGIAGGWKTQYF. The CDR3 DNA follows: TGTGCCAGCAGCGTAGGGATAGCGGGGGGGTGGAAGACCCAGTACTTC. The chain couples TRBV9 to TRBJ2-5; 11 bases line up with TRBD2. This CDR3 has 16 amino acids. After removal of 0 bases from V and 6 bases from J, the junction contained 7 bases not matched to a gene. The V gene's germline CDR1 is SGDLS and CDR2 YYNGEE.

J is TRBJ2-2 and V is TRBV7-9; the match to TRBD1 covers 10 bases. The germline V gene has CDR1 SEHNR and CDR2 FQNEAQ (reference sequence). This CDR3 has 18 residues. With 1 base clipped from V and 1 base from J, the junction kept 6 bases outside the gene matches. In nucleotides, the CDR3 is TGTGCCAGCAGCTTAGGAGCCGGGACAGGGGTGAACACCGGGGAGCTGTTTTTT. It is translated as CASSLGAGTGVNTGELFF. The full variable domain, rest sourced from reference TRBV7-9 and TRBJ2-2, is DTGVSQNPRHKITKRGQNVTFRCDPISEHNRLYWYRQTLGQGPEFLTYFQNEAQLEKSRLLSDRFSAERPKGSFSTLEIQRTEQGDSAMYLCASSLGAGTGVNTGELFFGEGSRLTVL.

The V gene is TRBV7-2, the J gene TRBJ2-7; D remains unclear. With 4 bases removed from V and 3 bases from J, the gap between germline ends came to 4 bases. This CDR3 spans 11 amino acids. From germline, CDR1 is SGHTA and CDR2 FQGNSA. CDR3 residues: CASSSNYEQYF. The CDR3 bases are TGTGCCAGCAGCTCCAACTACGAGCAGTACTTC.

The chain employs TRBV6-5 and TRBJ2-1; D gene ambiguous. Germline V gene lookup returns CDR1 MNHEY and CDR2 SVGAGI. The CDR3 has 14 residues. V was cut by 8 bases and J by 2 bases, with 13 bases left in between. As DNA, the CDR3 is TGTGCCAGCCGGTCGAGGAATACCTACAATGAGCAGTTCTTC. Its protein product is CASRSRNTYNEQFF.

The DNA of the CDR3 is TGTGCCAGCAGCTTCCTTAGGGGGCAAAAAGGGAACTACGAGCAGTACTTC. Encoded protein: CASSFLRGQKGNYEQYF. The chain combines TRBV7-3 with TRBJ2-5, with 7 bases that match TRBD1. The tail of the sequence fits TRBJ2-7 better, so the J call may be wrong. Germline lookup yields CDR1 SGHTA and CDR2 FQGTGA. CDR3 length: 17 amino acids.

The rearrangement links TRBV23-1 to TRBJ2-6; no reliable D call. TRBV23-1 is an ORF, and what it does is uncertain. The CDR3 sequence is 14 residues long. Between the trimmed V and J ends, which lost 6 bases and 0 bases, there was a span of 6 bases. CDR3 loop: CASSLGSGANVLTF. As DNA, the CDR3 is TGCGCCAGCAGCCTCGGCTCTGGGGCCAACGTCCTGACTTTC.

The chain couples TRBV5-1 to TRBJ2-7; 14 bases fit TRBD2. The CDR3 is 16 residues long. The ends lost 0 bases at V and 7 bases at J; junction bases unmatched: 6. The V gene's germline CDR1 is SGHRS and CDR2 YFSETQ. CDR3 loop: CASSLAGLAGVREQYF. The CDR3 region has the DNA TGCGCCAGCAGCTTGGCGGGACTAGCGGGAGTTCGAGAGCAGTACTTC.

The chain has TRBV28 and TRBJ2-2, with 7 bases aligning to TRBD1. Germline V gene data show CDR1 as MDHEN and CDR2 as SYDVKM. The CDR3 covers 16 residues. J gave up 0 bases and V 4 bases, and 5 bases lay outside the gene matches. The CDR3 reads CASSSPGTANTGELFF. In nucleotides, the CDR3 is TGTGCCAGCAGTTCCCCCGGGACAGCGAACACCGGGGAGCTGTTTTTT.

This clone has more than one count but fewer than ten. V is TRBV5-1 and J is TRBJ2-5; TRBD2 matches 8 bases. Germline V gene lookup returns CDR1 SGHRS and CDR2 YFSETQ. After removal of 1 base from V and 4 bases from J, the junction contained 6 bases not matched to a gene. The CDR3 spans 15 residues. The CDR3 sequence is CASSLLSGGPETQYF. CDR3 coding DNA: TGCGCCAGCAGCTTGCTATCGGGAGGGCCAGAGACCCAGTACTTC.

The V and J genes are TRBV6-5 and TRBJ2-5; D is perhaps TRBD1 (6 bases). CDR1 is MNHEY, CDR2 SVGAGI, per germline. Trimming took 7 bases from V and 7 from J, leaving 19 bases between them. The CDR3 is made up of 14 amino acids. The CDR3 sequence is CASTRAGVVGTQYF. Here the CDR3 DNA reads TGTGCCAGCACACGGGCAGGGGTGGTTGGGACCCAGTACTTC.